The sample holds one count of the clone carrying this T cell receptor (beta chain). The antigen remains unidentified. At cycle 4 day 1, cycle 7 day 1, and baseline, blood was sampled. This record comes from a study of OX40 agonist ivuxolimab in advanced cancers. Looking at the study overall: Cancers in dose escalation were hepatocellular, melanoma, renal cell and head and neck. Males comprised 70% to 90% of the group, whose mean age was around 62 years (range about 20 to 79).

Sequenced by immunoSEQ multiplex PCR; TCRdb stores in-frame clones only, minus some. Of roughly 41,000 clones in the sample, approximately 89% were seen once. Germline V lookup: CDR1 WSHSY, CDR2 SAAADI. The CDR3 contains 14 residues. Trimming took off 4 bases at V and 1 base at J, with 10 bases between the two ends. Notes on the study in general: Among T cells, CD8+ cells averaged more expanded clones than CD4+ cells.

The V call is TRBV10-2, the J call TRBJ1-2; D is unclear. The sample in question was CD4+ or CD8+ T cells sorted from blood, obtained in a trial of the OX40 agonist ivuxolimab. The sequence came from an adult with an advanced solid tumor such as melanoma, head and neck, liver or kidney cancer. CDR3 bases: TGCGCCAGCAGTGGCGCAGGCAATAACTATGGCTACACCTTC. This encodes CASSGAGNNYGYTF.